The 10 T cell receptor beta chains in this list originate from one sample, sequenced in a study of cytomegalovirus exposure and HLA in healthy donors (dated by TCRdb to about 2017). Receptors were amplified or captured by the immunoSEQ multiplex PCR assay. For the multiplex PCR, a mixture combining 60 forward primers for TCR Vbeta segments and 13 reverse primers for TCR Jbeta segments was used. TCRdb carries this immuneACCESS record with in-frame sequences only. Its versions omit some clonotypes, under half of them owing to an unresolved V gene in the studies checked, with the rest unexplained. This sample gives a few hundred thousand clones in total; 82% of them show up just once. The ten most abundant clones make up approximately 0.62% of the sample. The sequenced material came from PBMCs. The receptors were sampled from a woman aged 40 to 50 in good health and CMV-seronegative.

CDR3 bases: TGTGCCAGCAGTGAATTAGGAGCGTATAATTCACCCCTCCACTTT. Its translation: CASSELGAYNSPLHF. The chain uses TRBV6-1 and TRBJ1-6; D not resolved. The CDR3 has 15 amino acids. The V gene's germline CDR1 is MNHNS and CDR2 SASEGT. The V gene lost 2 bases and the J gene lost 4 bases, with 9 bases spanning the gap.

This rearrangement joins TRBV13 to TRBJ2-5; TRBD1 agrees at 8 bases. TRBJ2-7 explains the end of the DNA better; the J call may be wrong. There are 14 residues in the CDR3. Germline CDR1 is PRHDT and CDR2 is FYEKMQ (reference sequence). The CDR3 spells CASSLWTGYNEQYF. In nucleotides, the CDR3 is TGTGCCAGCAGCTTATGGACAGGGTATAACGAGCAGTACTTC.

Remarks on this clone: This same CDR3 is encoded by further DNA sequences in the sample. V is TRBV5-1 and J is TRBJ2-5; 7 nucleotides match TRBD1. CDR1 is SGHRS and CDR2 is YFSETQ in the germline V gene. The CDR3 contains 14 residues. J lost 2 bases, V lost 3 bases, and 4 bases had no gene match. The CDR3 DNA follows: TGCGCCAGCAGCTCAGGACAGGTACAAGAGACCCAGTACTTC. It is translated as CASSSGQVQETQYF.

The gene calls are TRBV11-1 and TRBJ1-2, with D maybe TRBD1 (5 bases). The V and J ends lost 4 bases and 4 bases respectively, with 7 bases between them. The CDR3 sequence is 12 residues long. The germline V gene encodes CDR1 SGHAT and CDR2 FQDESV (reference sequence). DNA of the CDR3: TGTGCCAGCAGCTCAGGGTTCTATGGCTACACCTTC. As protein: CASSSGFYGYTF.

The V and J genes are TRBV2 and TRBJ1-5; unclear D gene. Trimming took 5 bases from V and 1 from J, leaving 12 bases between them. The CDR3 consists of 15 residues. Germline CDR1 SNHLY, CDR2 FYNNEI. This chain's CDR3 is CASSSDRGSNQPQHF. DNA for the CDR3: TGTGCCAGCAGTTCGGACCGAGGGAGCAATCAGCCCCAGCATTTT.

This clone has a handful of counts. The V and J genes are TRBV6-1 and TRBJ1-1; the D gene is possibly TRBD1 (6 bases). CDR1 and CDR2 (germline): MNHNS, SASEGT. V was trimmed by 6 bases and J by 0 bases, leaving 14 bases between them. The CDR3 sequence is 15 residues long. CDR3 DNA sequence: TGTGCCAGCAGCAGACAACAGGGCGTGAACACTGAAGCTTTCTTT. Its translation is CASSRQQGVNTEAFF.

The rearrangement joins TRBV30 to TRBJ2-5; a possible D gene is TRBD2 (6 bases). The J call is in doubt because the DNA end fits TRBJ2-7 better. Per the germline V gene, CDR1 is GTSNPN and CDR2 is SVGIG (reference sequence). The CDR3 is made up of 11 amino acids. The CDR3 here is CAWTGGYEQYF. CDR3 DNA: TGTGCCTGGACCGGAGGGTACGAGCAGTACTTC.

The rearrangement uses TRBV9 and TRBJ1-1; D is undetermined. CDR1 and CDR2 from the germline V gene are SGDLS and YYNGEE. The V and J ends lost 3 bases and 3 bases respectively, with 12 bases between them. The CDR3 consists of 14 residues. The CDR3 sequence: CASSAHLMDTEAFF. CDR3 nucleotide sequence: TGTGCCAGCAGCGCACACCTGATGGACACTGAAGCTTTCTTT.

CDR3 nucleotides: TGTGCCAGTAGAGGACAGACGAACACTGAAGCTTTCTTT. This gives the protein CASRGQTNTEAFF. J is TRBJ1-1 and V is TRBV2, with D possibly matching TRBD1 (6 bases). The CDR3 runs 13 residues. Germline V gene data show CDR1 as SNHLY and CDR2 as FYNNEI. The V gene lost 9 bases and the J gene lost 1 base, with 12 bases spanning the gap.

The J gene is TRBJ1-6, the V gene TRBV19; 9 bases line up with TRBD1. In germline, CDR1 is LNHDA, CDR2 SQIVND (reference sequence). The CDR3 has 15 amino acids. The V and J ends lost 5 bases and 3 bases, in that order; junction bases with no gene match: 2. CDR3 protein: CASSGTGNYNSPLHF. CDR3 coding DNA: TGTGCCAGTAGTGGGACAGGGAACTATAATTCACCCCTCCACTTT.